Listed below are T cell receptor beta chains from one sample, sequenced in a study of blood T cells in healthy people across ages. TCRdb re-derived calls from the 5' RACE reads in MiXCR, one entry per CDR3 protein. Seen here are about 1.6 million distinct CDR3 sequences, about 35% observed once, and the top ten hold roughly 10%. Specimen: blood. The receptors were gathered from a woman between 25 and 40 years old in good health. Each CDR3 is given with its conserved first and last residue.

>TRBJ2-4|TRBV12-3/TRBV12-4
CASSAGQGTNIQYF
>TRBJ2-3|TRBV20-1
CSARDLLLTDTQYF
>TRBJ1-1|TRBV12-3/TRBV12-4
CASSLYRGRNTEAFF
>TRBJ2-2|TRBV12-3/TRBV12-4
CASSSTTTGELFF
>TRBJ1-2|TRBV20-1
CSARDEGQGYGYTF
>TRBJ2-7|TRBV20-1
CSARDVRSTQGEQYF
>TRBJ2-1|TRBV20-1
CSARQARNEQFF
>TRBJ1-2|TRBV29-1
CSVIRDIIGYTF
>TRBJ1-1|TRBV12-3/TRBV12-4
CASRPRNTEAFF
>.|TRBV5-1
CASRRTGDHEQYF
>TRBJ2-3|TRBV6-5
CASSYGGPDTQYF